This T cell receptor (beta chain) was observed in a study of beta chain features in type 1 diabetes. Study as a whole: Age, gender and cell yields were alike across patients and healthy donors.

Concerning this clone itself: What it binds is unknown.

Study results and caveats: Equally in patients and controls, shorter templates might have been favored by PCR. Sequencing used cDNA, and cells with high TCR expression could therefore be over-represented. Fewer junction insertions and more nucleotide deletions appeared in type 1 diabetes patients.

The V gene lost 2 bases and the J gene lost 7 bases, with 10 bases spanning the gap. This CDR3 has 13 residues. Germline CDR1 reads SGHNT; CDR2 reads YYREEE (reference sequence). Since all of the isolated RNA was reverse transcribed, expressed TCRB transcripts were what got sequenced. Clones were sequenced by immunoSEQ multiplex PCR, and TCRdb holds only the in-frame ones, with some missing. Among under 450,000 clones listed, around 13% were seen once. The sequencing sample was made of naive CD4+ T cells from blood. The TCR was taken from a man aged 25-45 years in good health. The V call is TRBV5-4, the J call TRBJ1-3; weak D call: TRBD1 (5 bases). CDR3 amino acids: CASSLRGNNTIYF. The DNA of the CDR3 is TGTGCCAGCAGCTTAAGGGGAAACAACACCATATATTTT.